The sequence of this T cell receptor beta chain was determined in a study of spatial heterogeneity in lung cancer. Whole-study context: Each unique TCR and UMI combination was seen more than ten times on average in raw reads.

Time point given: sample taken at primary tumor resection. Whole RNA obtained from tumor, nontumor lung or frozen PBMC underwent sequencing without sorting. The donor group consisted of approximately 77 patients who had untreated, early-stage non-small cell lung cancer. TCRdb analysed the 5' RACE reads with MiXCR anew, one entry per CDR3 protein. Of about 20,000 distinct CDR3 sequences in the sample, about 20% are singletons; the top ten hold more than 12%. CDR1 is MRHNA and CDR2 is SNTAGT in the germline V gene. The V end lost 6 bases, the J end lost 1 base, and 13 bases lay between the germline ends. The CDR3 loop spans 15 amino acids.

The source material was PBMCs, sampled at surgery. The receptor's source is a male donor with early-stage non-small cell lung cancer. This rearrangement joins TRBV6-4 to TRBJ1-5, with a possible D match to TRBD1 (5 bases). The CDR3 DNA is TGTGCCAGCAGCCCCTGGGCAGGGAGCAATCAGCCCCAGCATTTT. Encoded protein: CASSPWAGSNQPQHF.